This T cell receptor beta chain was identified in a study of blood T cell repertoires in COVID-19. About the study: Whether acute or convalescent, the COVID-19 samples came from the United States, Italy and Spain. PBMCs, B-cell-depleted T cells, or T cells provided the cDNA or gDNA that made up the material.

Per the authors' pipeline: The assay estimated nucleated cells by amplifying reference gene primers. Using immunoSEQ multiplex PCR, the repertoire was profiled, and TCRdb retains in-frame clones only, with some absent. The D gene and trimming were derived from the DNA, and the V and J assignments and clone size from that table. Counted here are about 48,000 clones, about 77% occurring once; the ten biggest clones make up about 18%. Input material: peripheral blood. The TCR sequence derives from a human donor with active or convalescent COVID-19. The donor label of this sample is uncertain.

The DNA for the CDR3 is TGCGCCAGCAGCACGGGACAGCAAAATTCTGGAAACACCATATATTTT. Its translation is CASSTGQQNSGNTIYF. This chain connects TRBV23-1 to TRBJ1-3; 7 bases line up with TRBD1. TRBV23-1 is known as an ORF, though its function is uncertain. The CDR3 has 16 amino acids. V lost 6 bases, J lost 1 base, and 9 bases stayed unmatched.